The 14 T cell receptor beta chains below were found in one sample sequenced in a study of radiotherapy plus CTLA-4 blockade in lung cancer. Some clones are missing from TCRdb's copy, which holds only in-frame ones; the method was immunoSEQ multiplex PCR. The sample contains over 85,000 clones, roughly four fifths of which appear only once. The sample in question was peripheral blood, obtained from a patient treated with radiotherapy plus ipilimumab. These receptors all come from a human donor with non-small cell lung cancer that progressed on radiotherapy plus ipilimumab.

The chain combines TRBV6-6 with TRBJ2-7; tentative D call: TRBD1 (5 bases). The CDR3 runs to 11 residues. CDR1 is MNHNY and CDR2 is SVGAGI in the germline V gene (reference sequence). V was pared by 7 bases and J by 4 bases, with 8 bases between. The CDR3, as DNA: TGTGCCAGCAAGGGGCAGTACGAGCAGTACTTC. Encoded protein: CASKGQYEQYF.

The chain links TRBV29-1 to TRBJ2-7, with 8 nucleotides matching TRBD1. The CDR3 is made up of 12 amino acids. Germline V gene sequence: CDR1 SQVTM, CDR2 ANQGSEA. Germline trimming cut 7 bases from V and 4 bases from J; bases unmatched to any gene: 6. The CDR3 DNA reads as TGCAGCGCTCAGGGGGCAGGATACGAGCAGTACTTC. This encodes CSAQGAGYEQYF.

The chain has TRBV6-4 and TRBJ2-2, with 7 positions matching TRBD2. The CDR3 spans 15 residues. The germline CDR1 and CDR2 sequences are MRHNA and SNTAGT. The junction had 6 bases not matched to a gene; V was cut back by 5 bases and J by 3 bases. CDR3 amino acids: CASSYRGVDTGELFF. For the CDR3, the DNA is TGTGCCAGCAGTTACCGGGGGGTAGACACCGGGGAGCTGTTTTTT.

The chain is built from TRBV23-1 and TRBJ2-7; D is ambiguous. TRBV23-1 is designated an ORF whose function remains uncertain. Trimming pared 4 bases from V and 9 bases from J, leaving 13 bases between. The CDR3 has 12 amino acids. CDR3 residues: CASSPLFNGQYV. In DNA, the CDR3 is TGCGCCAGCAGTCCCCTGTTTAATGGGCAGTACGTC.

J is TRBJ2-3 and V is TRBV4-1; D unresolved. This CDR3 has 14 residues. V was trimmed by 2 bases and J by 2 bases, leaving 8 bases between them. Germline lookup yields CDR1 MGHRA and CDR2 YSYEKL. The CDR3 spells CASSQTINTDTQYF. CDR3 coding DNA: TGCGCCAGCAGCCAAACGATCAACACAGATACGCAGTATTTT.

The chain links TRBV7-2 to TRBJ1-1, with D unclear. Per the germline V gene, CDR1 is SGHTA and CDR2 is FQGNSA. V was cut by 1 base and J by 0 bases, with 6 bases left in between. This CDR3 is built from 14 residues. This CDR3 reads CASSLGFMNTEAFF. The CDR3 region has the DNA TGTGCCAGCAGCTTAGGATTTATGAACACTGAAGCTTTCTTT. The full variable domain, rest sourced from reference TRBV7-2 and TRBJ1-1, is GAGVSQSPSNKVTEKGKDVELRCDPISGHTALYWYRQSLGQGLEFLIYFQGNSAPDKSGLPSDRFSAERTGGSVSTLTIQRTQQEDSAVYLCASSLGFMNTEAFFGQGTRLTVV.

The rearrangement links TRBV4-2 to TRBJ2-1; D might be TRBD2 (6 bases). The germline gives CDR1 LGHNA, CDR2 YNFKEQ. The CDR3 has 16 amino acids. V was trimmed by 4 bases and J by 6 bases, leaving 19 bases between them. This CDR3 is CASSLAVLANRNEQFF. CDR3 DNA: TGTGCCAGCAGCCTAGCGGTTTTGGCGAACCGCAATGAGCAGTTCTTC.

V is TRBV6-4 and J is TRBJ2-3; no clear D gene. The CDR3 spans 14 residues. The germline V gene encodes CDR1 MRHNA and CDR2 SNTAGT. V was pared by 3 bases and J by 0 bases, with 7 bases between. CDR3 nucleotide sequence: TGTGCCAGCAGTGAGGACGGTAGCACAGATACGCAGTATTTT. Translating it yields CASSEDGSTDTQYF.

This chain joins TRBV19 and TRBJ2-5; no clear D. CDR3 length: 15 residues. Germline CDR1 reads LNHDA; CDR2 reads SQIVND (reference sequence). The ends were cut back, 1 base at V and 4 bases at J, with 13 bases in the middle. CDR3 DNA: TGTGCCAGTAGTATAGGGGGAAGTCAGGCAGAGACCCAGTACTTC. This sequence encodes CASSIGGSQAETQYF.

The V and J genes are TRBV5-4 and TRBJ2-7; D gene uncertain. The V end lost 3 bases, the J end lost 0 bases, and 7 bases lay between the germline ends. Germline CDR1 is SGHNT and CDR2 is YYREEE (reference sequence). CDR3 length: 13 residues. The CDR3 bases are TGTGCCAGCAGCTCTCCTAGCTCCTACGAGCAGTACTTC. It translates to CASSSPSSYEQYF.

The chain has TRBV25-1 and TRBJ2-3; D call uncertain. V gave up 6 bases and J gave up 6 bases, with 7 bases separating them. The length of the CDR3 is 11 residues. Per the germline V gene, CDR1 is MGHDK and CDR2 is SYGVNS. The CDR3 spells CASSLGDTQYF. The DNA of the CDR3 is TGTGCCAGCAGCCTAGGGGATACGCAGTATTTT.

The gene calls are TRBV5-1 and TRBJ2-5; 10 bases agree with TRBD2. Losses at the gene ends were 4 bases for V and 4 bases for J; bases not matched to a gene: 16. This CDR3 has 18 residues. CDR1 and CDR2 (germline): SGHRS, YFSETQ. The CDR3 DNA reads as TGCGCCAGCAGCCCAAAGGAGGCTAGCGGGAGTCCCTTAGAGACCCAGTACTTC. This encodes CASSPKEASGSPLETQYF.

This clone was observed a few times. V and J are TRBV28 and TRBJ2-1, with TRBD2 as a possible D gene (5 bases). Trimming cost V 1 base and J 6 bases, with 13 bases left between them. CDR1 MDHEN and CDR2 SYDVKM come from the germline V gene. This CDR3 spans 15 amino acids. The CDR3 protein is CASSLSEGVVNEQFF. The DNA for the CDR3 is TGTGCCAGCAGTTTATCCGAGGGAGTTGTCAATGAGCAGTTCTTC.

J is TRBJ2-5 and V is TRBV7-2, with TRBD2 identical over 14 bases. J lost 5 bases, V lost 3 bases, and 5 bases had no gene match. The germline gives CDR1 SGHTA, CDR2 FQGNSA. This CDR3 is 16 amino acids long. CDR3 in amino acids: CASSFRLAGGPETQYF. The CDR3 nucleotides are TGTGCCAGCAGCTTCCGACTAGCGGGAGGGCCCGAGACCCAGTACTTC.